This T cell receptor beta chain emerged from a study of cytomegalovirus exposure and HLA in healthy donors. The V end was cut by 1 base, the J end by 2 bases, with 11 bases between. The CDR3 extends over 15 amino acids. The germline gives CDR1 MGHRA, CDR2 YSYEKL. It was with 60 Vbeta and 13 Jbeta primers that the PCR ran. Repertoires were generated with immunoSEQ multiplex PCR, while TCRdb's copy carries only in-frame clones and drops some. This table holds about 92,000 clones, approximately 81% found once. This clonotype was sampled from a girl aged 2-10 years in good health and CMV-seropositive. Material: PBMCs. The rearrangement uses TRBV4-1 and TRBJ1-1, with D unresolved. The CDR3 DNA reads as TGCGCCAGCAGCCAAGGGTGGGCGGGAAACACTGAAGCTTTCTTT. It translates to CASSQGWAGNTEAFF.